The source of this T cell receptor (beta chain) is a study of blood T cell repertoires in COVID-19. Study overall: The United States, Italy and Spain provided the acute and convalescent COVID-19 samples. T cells, B-cell-depleted T cells, or PBMCs provided the cDNA or gDNA that served as material.

Data came from immunoSEQ multiplex PCR; TCRdb stores just in-frame clones and leaves some out. The sample lists around 230,000 clones, about nine tenths occurring once. In germline, CDR1 is MNHEY, CDR2 SVGEGT. V shed 3 bases and J shed 2 bases, with 20 bases lying between them. This CDR3 comprises 18 residues. This TCR came from a man younger than 45 who had recovered from COVID-19. The rearrangement links TRBV6-2 or TRBV6-3 to TRBJ1-5, with unresolved D. Sequenced: peripheral blood. CDR3 nucleotides: TGTGCCAGCAGTTATCGAGTTTTGGGCGGGGTAGGCAATCAGCCCCAGCATTTT. Translating it yields CASSYRVLGGVGNQPQHF.